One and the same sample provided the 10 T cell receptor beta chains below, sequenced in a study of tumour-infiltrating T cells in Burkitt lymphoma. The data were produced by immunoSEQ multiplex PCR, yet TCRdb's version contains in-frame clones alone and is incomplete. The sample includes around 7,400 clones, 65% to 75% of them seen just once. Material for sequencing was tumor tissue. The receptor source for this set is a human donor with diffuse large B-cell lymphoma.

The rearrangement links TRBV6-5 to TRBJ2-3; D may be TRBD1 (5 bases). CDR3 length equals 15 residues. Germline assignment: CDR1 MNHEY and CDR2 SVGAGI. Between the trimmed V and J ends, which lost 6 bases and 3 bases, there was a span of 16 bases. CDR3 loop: CASSLVDDRTDTQYF. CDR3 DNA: TGTGCCAGCAGCCTCGTAGACGACAGAACAGATACGCAGTATTTT.

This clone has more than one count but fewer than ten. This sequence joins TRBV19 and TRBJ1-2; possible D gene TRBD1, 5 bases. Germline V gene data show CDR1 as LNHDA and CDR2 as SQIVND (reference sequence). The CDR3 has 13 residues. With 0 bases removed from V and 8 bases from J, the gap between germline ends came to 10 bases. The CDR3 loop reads CASSIEEGRGYTF. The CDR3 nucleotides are TGTGCCAGTAGTATAGAAGAGGGGCGCGGCTACACCTTC.

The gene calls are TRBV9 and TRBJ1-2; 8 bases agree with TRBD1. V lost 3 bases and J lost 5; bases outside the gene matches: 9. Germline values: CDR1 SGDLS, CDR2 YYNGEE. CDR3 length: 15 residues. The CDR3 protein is CASSGGQGRIYGYTF. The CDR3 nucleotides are TGTGCCAGCAGCGGTGGACAGGGAAGGATTTATGGCTACACCTTC.

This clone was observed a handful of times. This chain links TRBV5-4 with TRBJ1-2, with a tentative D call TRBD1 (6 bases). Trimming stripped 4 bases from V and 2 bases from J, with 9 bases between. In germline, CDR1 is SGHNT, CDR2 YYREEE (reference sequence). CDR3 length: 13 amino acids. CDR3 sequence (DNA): TGTGCCAGCAGCGTAGACAGGAACTATGGCTACACCTTC. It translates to CASSVDRNYGYTF.

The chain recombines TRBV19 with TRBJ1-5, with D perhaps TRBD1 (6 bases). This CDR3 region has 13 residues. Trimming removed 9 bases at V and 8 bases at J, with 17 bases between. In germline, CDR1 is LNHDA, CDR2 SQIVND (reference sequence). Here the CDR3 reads CASARGWREPQHF. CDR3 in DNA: TGTGCCAGCGCTAGGGGGTGGCGGGAGCCCCAGCATTTT.

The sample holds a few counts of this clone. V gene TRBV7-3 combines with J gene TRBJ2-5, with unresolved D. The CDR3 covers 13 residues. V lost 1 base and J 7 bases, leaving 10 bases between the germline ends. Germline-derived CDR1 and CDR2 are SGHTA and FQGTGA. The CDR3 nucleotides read TGTGCCAGCAGCTTAAATCACAAGGGGACCCAGTACTTC. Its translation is CASSLNHKGTQYF.

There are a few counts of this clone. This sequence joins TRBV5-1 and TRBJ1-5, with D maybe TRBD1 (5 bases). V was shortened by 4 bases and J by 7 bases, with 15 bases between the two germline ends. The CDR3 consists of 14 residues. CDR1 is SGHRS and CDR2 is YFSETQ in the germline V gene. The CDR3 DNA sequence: TGCGCCAGCAGCGCGGAAGGGGTCGGGCAGCCCCAGCATTTT. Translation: CASSAEGVGQPQHF.

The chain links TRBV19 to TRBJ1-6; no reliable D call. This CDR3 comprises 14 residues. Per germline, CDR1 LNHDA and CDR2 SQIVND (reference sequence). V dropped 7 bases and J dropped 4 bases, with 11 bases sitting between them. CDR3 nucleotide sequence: TGTGCCAGTACCCCTGGGCATTATAATTCACCCCTCCACTTT. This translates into CASTPGHYNSPLHF.

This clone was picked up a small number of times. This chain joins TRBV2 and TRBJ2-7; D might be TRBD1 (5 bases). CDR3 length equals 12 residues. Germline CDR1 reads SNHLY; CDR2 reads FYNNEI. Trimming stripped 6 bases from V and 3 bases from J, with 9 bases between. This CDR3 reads CASRGRDYEQYF. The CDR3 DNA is TGTGCCAGCAGGGGCAGGGACTACGAGCAGTACTTC.

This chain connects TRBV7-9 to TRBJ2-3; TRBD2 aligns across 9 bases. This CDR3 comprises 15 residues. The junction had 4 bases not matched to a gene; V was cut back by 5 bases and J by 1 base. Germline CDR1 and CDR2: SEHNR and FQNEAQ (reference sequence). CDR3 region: CASSNVAGGTDTQYF. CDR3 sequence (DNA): TGTGCCAGCAGCAACGTAGCGGGGGGCACAGATACGCAGTATTTT.